Each of the 24 T cell receptor beta chains below was sequenced from the same sample in a study of technical replicates of blood from a handful of donors (TCRdb year 2017). Libraries came from the immunoSEQ multiplex PCR assay. The table was pulled from immuneACCESS by TCRdb, which kept in-frame rearrangements only. Such tables lose some clones; where checked, under half of the loss comes from unresolved V genes, and the rest has no known cause. The sample table shows about 84,000 clones, and around 97% are seen once. Of the sample, more than 0.15% falls within the top ten clones. The specimen was T cells isolated from PBMCs. These receptors were collected from a human donor in good health.

CDR3: CASSLLRVGFGNTIYF. Written as DNA, the CDR3 is TGTGCCAGCAGCCTCCTGAGGGTCGGCTTTGGAAACACCATATATTTT. The chain uses TRBV28 and TRBJ1-3; D is undetermined. CDR3 size: 16 residues. The V end lost 6 bases, the J end lost 3 bases, and 18 bases lay between the germline ends. Germline CDR1 reads MDHEN; CDR2 reads SYDVKM.

The chain joins TRBV21-1 to TRBJ2-2; TRBD1 is the table's D call and was not checked against the DNA. TRBV21-1 is a listed pseudogene. The CDR3 sequence is 17 residues long. Written as DNA, the CDR3 is TGTGCCAGCAGCAACCCCAGGACAGGGGGCCGGGCCGGGGAGCTGTTTTTT. Amino acids: CASSNPRTGGRAGELFF.

The rearrangement links TRBV6-5 to TRBJ1-4; D possibly corresponds to TRBD1 (5 bases). V shed 4 bases and J shed 1 base, with 10 bases lying between them. This CDR3 comprises 15 residues. CDR1 is MNHEY, CDR2 SVGAGI, per germline. The CDR3 region is CASSWDGGTNEKLFF. CDR3 coding DNA: TGTGCCAGCAGTTGGGACGGGGGAACTAATGAAAAACTGTTTTTT.

The V and J genes are TRBV4-1 and TRBJ2-7; D not certain. V was trimmed by 0 bases and J by 3 bases, leaving 15 bases between them. The CDR3 is made up of 16 amino acids. Germline V gene data show CDR1 as MGHRA and CDR2 as YSYEKL. CDR3 DNA: TGCGCCAGCAGCCAAGAGGAATTAGCCCCCAGCTACGAGCAGTACTTC. Translation gives CASSQEELAPSYEQYF.

This rearrangement joins TRBV4-1 to TRBJ2-4, with D possibly being TRBD1 (6 bases). Germline V CDR1 and CDR2: MGHRA, YSYEKL. This CDR3 has 19 residues. V was cut by 1 base and J by 5 bases, with 24 bases left in between. CDR3: CASSQGSQGLVVVENIQYF. In DNA form, the CDR3 reads TGCGCCAGCAGCCAAGGATCGCAGGGGTTAGTGGTTGTGGAAAACATTCAGTACTTC.

For the CDR3, the DNA is TGTGCCTGGAGTCAGGCCTCCTACGAGCAGTACTTC. It translates to CAWSQASYEQYF. The rearrangement links TRBV30 to TRBJ2-7; D remains unclear. This CDR3 spans 12 amino acids. V lost 2 bases to trimming and J lost 0 bases, with 5 bases between them. Germline V gene sequence: CDR1 GTSNPN, CDR2 SVGIG (reference sequence).

The chain combines TRBV7-6 with TRBJ2-1; possible D gene TRBD1, 6 bases. Deletions cut 5 bases from V and 4 bases from J, with 18 bases between. This CDR3 spans 16 amino acids. Per germline, CDR1 SGHVS and CDR2 FNYEAQ. DNA of the CDR3: TGTGCCAGCAGCCCAGCGGACAGAACAACTTACAATGAGCAGTTCTTC. It codes for CASSPADRTTYNEQFF.

The chain's CDR3 is CASSLGQGLYNSPLHF. The CDR3 DNA is TGTGCCAGCAGCTTGGGCCAGGGTCTCTATAATTCACCCCTCCACTTT. The V and J genes are TRBV5-6 and TRBJ1-6; D possibly corresponds to TRBD1 (5 bases). The V end was cut by 0 bases, the J end by 3 bases, with 10 bases between. The germline CDR1 and CDR2 sequences are SGHDT and YYEEEE. The CDR3 loop spans 16 amino acids.

This chain joins TRBV6-5 and TRBJ2-5, with TRBD2 identical over 7 bases. Looked up from germline, CDR1 is MNHEY and CDR2 is SVGAGI. Germline trimming cut 2 bases from V and 2 bases from J; bases unmatched to any gene: 5. The length of the CDR3 is 15 residues. Here the CDR3 DNA reads TGTGCCAGCAGTTACCAGCGGGGACCACAAGAGACCCAGTACTTC. Translating it yields CASSYQRGPQETQYF.

This chain joins TRBV9 and TRBJ2-3; perhaps TRBD2 as D (5 bases). Per germline, CDR1 SGDLS and CDR2 YYNGEE. The CDR3 extends over 15 amino acids. V lost 3 bases and J lost 3, with 14 bases in between. The CDR3, as DNA: TGTGCCAGCAGCGCCCGAGGGTACGGGACAGATACGCAGTATTTT. It encodes CASSARGYGTDTQYF.

The rearrangement uses TRBV13 and TRBJ2-5; 14 bases are shared with TRBD2. CDR3 size: 18 residues. With V trimmed by 5 bases and J by 4 bases, 12 bases remained unmatched. Germline-derived CDR1 and CDR2 are PRHDT and FYEKMQ (reference sequence). CDR3: CASSPSLGTSGRGETQYF. The CDR3 coding sequence is TGTGCCAGCAGCCCCAGTTTAGGGACTAGCGGGAGAGGAGAGACCCAGTACTTC.

This clone has only one observation. The chain uses TRBV5-1 and TRBJ2-5; possibly TRBD2 for D (7 bases). This CDR3 has 15 residues. V lost 3 bases and J 1 base, leaving 13 bases between the germline ends. Per germline, CDR1 SGHRS and CDR2 YFSETQ. The CDR3 DNA sequence: TGCGCCAGCAGCTGGGTGGCGGGGGCCCAAGAGACCCAGTACTTC. It codes for CASSWVAGAQETQYF.

CDR3 DNA sequence: TGTGCCAGCAGCTTATTCCCGGGGGGCCCTAGGAACGAGCAGTACTTC. Protein sequence: CASSLFPGGPRNEQYF. J is TRBJ2-7 and V is TRBV7-9; D may be TRBD2 (7 bases). The V gene's germline CDR1 is SEHNR and CDR2 FQNEAQ (reference sequence). Trimming left V 2 bases short and J 5 bases short, with 19 bases between. The CDR3 loop spans 16 amino acids.

This chain joins TRBV6-1 and TRBJ2-5; 14 positions agree with TRBD2. The germline V gene encodes CDR1 MNHNS and CDR2 SASEGT. CDR3 length: 18 amino acids. With 2 bases clipped from V and 3 bases from J, the junction kept 8 bases outside the gene matches. CDR3 amino acids: CASSEPRLAGGPKETQYF. CDR3 nucleotides: TGTGCCAGCAGTGAACCTCGACTAGCGGGGGGGCCAAAAGAGACCCAGTACTTC.

The rearrangement uses TRBV18 and TRBJ2-3; TRBD2 matches 12 bases. CDR3 size: 20 residues. CDR1 and CDR2 from the germline V gene are KGHSH and LQKENI. V was pared by 0 bases and J by 0 bases, with 10 bases of the junction left unmatched. CDR3 bases: TGTGCCAGCTCACCACCGACTAGCGGGAGAGTGCCGTCAAGCACAGATACGCAGTATTTT. This gives the protein CASSPPTSGRVPSSTDTQYF.

The J gene is TRBJ2-2, the V gene TRBV10-1, with D perhaps TRBD1 (5 bases). CDR1 is WNHNN and CDR2 is SYGVQD in the germline V gene (reference sequence). The V gene lost 4 bases and the J gene lost 6 bases, with 12 bases spanning the gap. This CDR3 contains 14 residues. In DNA form, the CDR3 reads TGCGCCAGCAGTGGGACAAAAAGGGCCGGGGAGCTGTTTTTT. Its translation is CASSGTKRAGELFF.

CDR3 DNA sequence: TGTGCCAGCTCACCCGGGACAGGGGATGGAAAACTGTTTTTT. Protein: CASSPGTGDGKLFF. V gene TRBV18 combines with J gene TRBJ1-4; 10 bases are a match to TRBD1. Germline V gene lookup returns CDR1 KGHSH and CDR2 LQKENI. V trimming: 3 bases; J trimming: 10 bases; junction bases outside the gene matches: 5. The CDR3 has 14 residues. Full variable domain (missing parts from reference TRBV18 and TRBJ1-4): NAGVMQNPRHLVRRRGQEARLRCSPMKGHSHVYWYRQLPEEGLKFMVYLQKENIIDESGMPKERFSAEFPKEGPSILRIQQVVRGDSAAYFCASSPGTGDGKLFFGSGTQLSVL.

This clone was detected once. This chain joins TRBV28 and TRBJ1-1; 9 nucleotides agree with TRBD1. The CDR3 spans 14 residues. Trimming cost V 6 bases and J 8 bases; bases outside gene matches: 10. Germline CDR1 is MDHEN and CDR2 is SYDVKM. In DNA form, the CDR3 reads TGTGCCAGCAGGCTAACGGGACAGGGAGACGAAGCTTTCTTT. Protein sequence: CASRLTGQGDEAFF.

This sequence joins TRBV25-1 and TRBJ1-5; no clear D. The length of the CDR3 is 14 residues. CDR1 is MGHDK, CDR2 SYGVNS, per germline. V lost 1 base and J 6 bases, leaving 10 bases between the germline ends. The DNA for the CDR3 is TGTGCCAGCAGTGAATTCGGGGTAACTCAGCCCCAGCATTTT. It encodes CASSEFGVTQPQHF.

The chain carries TRBV5-4 and TRBJ2-7, with 11 bases fitting TRBD1. This CDR3 comprises 16 residues. Looked up from germline, CDR1 is SGHNT and CDR2 is YYREEE (reference sequence). After removal of 4 bases from V and 6 bases from J, the junction contained 12 bases not matched to a gene. The CDR3 DNA is TGTGCCAGCAGCATAGGACCGGGACAGGGGGTTCCCGAGCAGTACTTC. As protein: CASSIGPGQGVPEQYF.

J is TRBJ2-1 and V is TRBV29-1; a possible D gene is TRBD1 (6 bases). The CDR3 has 15 residues. V lost 6 bases and J lost 7, with 22 bases in between. The germline V gene has CDR1 SQVTM and CDR2 ANQGSEA. CDR3 region: CSVGELGARRNEQFF. CDR3 bases: TGCAGCGTGGGGGAGTTGGGGGCAAGGAGGAATGAGCAGTTCTTC.

The chain couples TRBV30 to TRBJ2-3; no reliable D call. Germline lookup yields CDR1 GTSNPN and CDR2 SVGIG (reference sequence). This CDR3 region has 11 residues. V lost 2 bases and J lost 3, with 3 bases in between. The CDR3 region is CAWSLTDTQYF. The CDR3 region has the DNA TGTGCCTGGAGTTTAACAGATACGCAGTATTTT.

The chain combines TRBV5-6 with TRBJ2-7, with D unresolved. The V gene's germline CDR1 is SGHDT and CDR2 YYEEEE. The CDR3 runs 16 residues. V was clipped by 0 bases and J by 1 base, with 14 bases between them. The CDR3 is CASSLATPEPSYEQYF. The CDR3 coding sequence is TGTGCCAGCAGCTTGGCCACTCCCGAGCCATCCTACGAGCAGTACTTC.

The chain combines TRBV30 with TRBJ1-1; maybe TRBD1 (5 bases). The CDR3 runs 12 residues. V lost 3 bases and J lost 11, with 16 bases in between. Germline assignment: CDR1 GTSNPN and CDR2 SVGIG (reference sequence). The CDR3 is CAWRLGSRGAFF. The CDR3 DNA follows: TGTGCCTGGAGGTTAGGTTCACGGGGGGCTTTCTTT.